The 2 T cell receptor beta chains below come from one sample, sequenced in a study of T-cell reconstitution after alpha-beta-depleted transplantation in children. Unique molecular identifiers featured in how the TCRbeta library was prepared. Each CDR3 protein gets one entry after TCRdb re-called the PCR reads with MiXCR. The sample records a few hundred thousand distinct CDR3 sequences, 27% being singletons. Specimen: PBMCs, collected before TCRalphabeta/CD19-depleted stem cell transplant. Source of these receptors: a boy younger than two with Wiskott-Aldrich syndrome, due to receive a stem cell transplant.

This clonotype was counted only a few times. The CDR3 loop is CAIGGQTTSTDTQYF. Here the CDR3 DNA reads TGTGCCATCGGGGGACAGACAACCAGCACAGATACGCAGTATTTT. V is TRBV10-3 and J is TRBJ2-3, with 7 bases lining up with TRBD1. The CDR3 has 15 residues. Germline V gene data show CDR1 as ENHRY and CDR2 as SYGVKD. With V trimmed by 8 bases and J by 0 bases, 8 bases remained unmatched.

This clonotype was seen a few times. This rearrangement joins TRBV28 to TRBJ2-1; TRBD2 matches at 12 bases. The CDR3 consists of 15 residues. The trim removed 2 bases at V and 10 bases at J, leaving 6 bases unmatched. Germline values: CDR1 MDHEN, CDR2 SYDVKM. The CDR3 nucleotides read TGTGCCAGCAGTTTAAAGACTAGCGGGAGTATCGAGCAGTTCTTC. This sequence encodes CASSLKTSGSIEQFF.